The source of this TCR beta chain is a study of blood T cell repertoires in COVID-19. About the study: Whether acute or convalescent, the COVID-19 samples came from the United States, Italy and Spain.

Trimming removed 3 bases at V and 8 bases at J, with 15 bases between. Germline V lookup: CDR1 SGDLS, CDR2 YYNGEE. This CDR3 has 14 residues. Cohorts were based on clinical histories the participants reported. The data were produced by immunoSEQ multiplex PCR, yet TCRdb's version contains in-frame clones alone and is incomplete. The data contain 400,000 or so clones, roughly 90% of them singletons. The chain couples TRBV9 to TRBJ2-1, with D unresolved. The sequence came from a woman aged 40 to 55 with acute COVID-19. The source material was PBMCs or T cells enriched from blood (not recorded which). The CDR3 spells CASSASLLVDEQFF. The CDR3, as DNA: TGTGCCAGCAGCGCCAGCCTTCTAGTCGATGAGCAGTTCTTC.